This passage covers 30 T cell receptor beta chains from one sample sequenced in a study of shared clonotypes between healthy human individuals. Repertoires were generated with immunoSEQ multiplex PCR, while TCRdb's copy carries only in-frame clones and drops some. This sample has about 600,000 clones; around 97% occur once, and the top ten carry around 0.06%. Sequencing was performed on naive CD4+ T cells sorted from blood. The subset was: CD45RA+ positively selected. These receptor sequences come from a woman younger than 45 in good health.

In DNA, the CDR3 is TGTGCCAGCTTCCGGGACAGAAGTCTGACTGAAGCTTTCTTT. Residues: CASFRDRSLTEAFF. The gene calls are TRBV2 and TRBJ1-1; TRBD1 agrees at 7 bases. After removal of 8 bases from V and 5 bases from J, the junction contained 11 bases not matched to a gene. Per germline, CDR1 SNHLY and CDR2 FYNNEI. CDR3 length equals 14 residues.

This clone was seen just once. The gene calls are TRBV7-9 and TRBJ1-5, with 7 bases that match TRBD1. The germline V gene has CDR1 SEHNR and CDR2 FQNEAQ (reference sequence). V shed 5 bases, J shed 4 bases, and the junction held 5 bases outside the gene matches. The CDR3 is 14 residues long. In nucleotides, the CDR3 is TGTGCCAGCAGCCGACAGGGACGAAATCAGCCCCAGCATTTT. Translated: CASSRQGRNQPQHF.

The gene calls are TRBV19 and TRBJ1-5; the D is unclear. V was shortened by 5 bases and J by 0 bases, with 8 bases between the two germline ends. This CDR3 region has 14 residues. Germline V gives CDR1 LNHDA, CDR2 SQIVND (reference sequence). The CDR3 coding sequence is TGTGCCAGTAGTCCACGGGATAGCAATCAGCCCCAGCATTTT. It is translated as CASSPRDSNQPQHF.

This clone came up once. The chain recombines TRBV9 with TRBJ1-1; D unclear. Trimming removed 4 bases from V and 3 bases from J, with 7 bases in between. The CDR3 length is 12 residues. Germline assignment: CDR1 SGDLS and CDR2 YYNGEE. CDR3 sequence reads: CASSPGYTEAFF. CDR3 bases: TGTGCCAGCAGCCCGGGGTACACTGAAGCTTTCTTT.

The chain joins TRBV5-1 to TRBJ2-7; D gene unclear. CDR1 SGHRS and CDR2 YFSETQ come from the germline V gene. This CDR3 spans 16 amino acids. The V gene lost 0 bases and the J gene lost 6 bases, with 19 bases spanning the gap. CDR3 sequence (DNA): TGCGCCAGCAGCTTGGTTTTTGTGGGGAACAGCCTCGAGCAGTACTTC. It is translated as CASSLVFVGNSLEQYF. Drawing the rest from reference TRBV5-1 and TRBJ2-7, the complete variable domain is KAGVTQTPRYLIKTRGQQVTLSCSPISGHRSVSWYQQTPGQGLQFLFEYFSETQRNKGNFPGRFSGRQFSNSRSEMNVSTLELGDSALYLCASSLVFVGNSLEQYFGPGTRLTVT.

V gene TRBV5-4 combines with J gene TRBJ2-7, with 10 bases lining up with TRBD2. The ends lost 2 bases at V and 1 base at J; junction bases unmatched: 3. There are 15 residues in the CDR3. Germline CDR1 SGHNT, CDR2 YYREEE (reference sequence). The CDR3: CASSLPSGSSYEQYF. In DNA, the CDR3 is TGTGCCAGCAGCTTACCTAGCGGGAGTTCCTACGAGCAGTACTTC.

The chain couples TRBV5-1 to TRBJ2-7; D unclear. The germline V gene encodes CDR1 SGHRS and CDR2 YFSETQ. CDR3 length equals 12 residues. The V end was cut by 2 bases, the J end by 3 bases, with 6 bases between. CDR3 sequence: CASSFSGYEQYF. DNA of the CDR3: TGCGCCAGCAGCTTTTCAGGCTACGAGCAGTACTTC.

The chain carries TRBV6-5 and TRBJ2-7; D unclear. This CDR3 is built from 14 residues. V lost 0 bases, J lost 7 bases, and 13 bases lay in between. In germline, CDR1 is MNHEY, CDR2 SVGAGI. The DNA of the CDR3 is TGTGCCAGCAGTTACTCGCGTCTAGAAGGAGAGCAGTACTTC. Translation gives CASSYSRLEGEQYF.

The rearrangement uses TRBV27 and TRBJ2-7, with TRBD2 matching 12 bases. The CDR3 is 16 residues long. The germline V gene encodes CDR1 MNHEY and CDR2 SMNVEV (reference sequence). V trimming: 5 bases; J trimming: 6 bases; junction bases outside the gene matches: 11. The CDR3 nucleotides are TGTGCCAGCAGTCTCCTAGCGGGAGGGCCCCGTAGCGAGCAGTACTTC. This codes for CASSLLAGGPRSEQYF.

The genes are TRBV4-1 and TRBJ2-6; 9 bases line up with TRBD1. The CDR3 runs to 18 residues. CDR1 is MGHRA and CDR2 is YSYEKL in the germline V gene. After removal of 1 base from V and 4 bases from J, the junction contained 8 bases not matched to a gene. CDR3 sequence: CASSQGSGQGTGANVLTF. In DNA, the CDR3 is TGCGCCAGCAGCCAAGGATCGGGACAGGGCACCGGGGCCAACGTCCTGACTTTC.

The chain joins TRBV10-3 to TRBJ2-7, with 9 bases that match TRBD2. The V segment lost 6 bases and the J segment 3 bases; nucleotides outside the gene matches: 6. The CDR3 runs to 14 residues. Germline V gene data show CDR1 as ENHRY and CDR2 as SYGVKD. CDR3 amino acids: CAISSGTSIYEQYF. CDR3 in DNA: TGTGCCATCAGCTCCGGGACTAGCATCTACGAGCAGTACTTC.

This clone was counted a single time. The CDR3 loop reads CASSPPPGHNEKLFF. For the CDR3, the DNA is TGTGCCAGCTCACCACCCCCAGGGCATAATGAAAAACTGTTTTTT. The chain couples TRBV18 to TRBJ1-4, with a tentative D call TRBD1 (5 bases). CDR3 length: 15 amino acids. Between the trimmed V and J ends, which lost 0 bases and 4 bases, there was a span of 9 bases. Per the germline V gene, CDR1 is KGHSH and CDR2 is LQKENI.

DNA of the CDR3: TGTGCCAGTAGCCAGGGGGGCCCCTACAATGAGCAGTTCTTC. It codes for CASSQGGPYNEQFF. The V call is TRBV19, the J call TRBJ2-1, with D possibly matching TRBD1 (7 bases). This CDR3 has 14 residues. Per the germline V gene, CDR1 is LNHDA and CDR2 is SQIVND (reference sequence). The V and J ends lost 6 bases and 2 bases respectively, with 11 bases between them.

Regarding this clone: This same CDR3 is encoded by further DNA sequences in the sample. This sequence joins TRBV30 and TRBJ1-5; no reliable D call. The germline V gene has CDR1 GTSNPN and CDR2 SVGIG (reference sequence). Trimming removed 1 base from V and 1 base from J, with 5 bases in between. The CDR3 length is 13 residues. CDR3 coding DNA: TGTGCCTGGAGTGGCGGGAGCAATCAGCCCCAGCATTTT. Translation gives CAWSGGSNQPQHF.

The genes are TRBV28 and TRBJ2-7; 7 bases line up with TRBD2. The CDR3 loop spans 15 amino acids. With 7 bases clipped from V and 5 bases from J, the junction kept 14 bases outside the gene matches. Germline lookup yields CDR1 MDHEN and CDR2 SYDVKM. This CDR3 is CASTPSLGGSHEQYF. For the CDR3, the DNA is TGTGCCAGCACCCCGTCGTTGGGAGGGTCTCACGAGCAGTACTTC.

In the case of this clone: The sample has other DNA sequences that encode this CDR3 too. V gene TRBV19 combines with J gene TRBJ2-5, with D tentatively TRBD1 (6 bases). With 3 bases removed from V and 4 bases from J, the gap between germline ends came to 9 bases. CDR3 length: 13 residues. Germline V gene data show CDR1 as LNHDA and CDR2 as SQIVND (reference sequence). The CDR3 region has the DNA TGTGCCAGTAGTATTTCCAGGGGAGAGACCCAGTACTTC. Translation gives CASSISRGETQYF. The full variable domain, completed using reference TRBV19 and TRBJ2-5, is DGGITQSPKYLFRKEGQNVTLSCEQNLNHDAMYWYRQDPGQGLRLIYYSQIVNDFQKGDIAEGYSVSREKKESFPLTVTSAQKNPTAFYLCASSISRGETQYFGPGTRLLVL.

This clone is a singleton in its sample. The chain has TRBV12-5 and TRBJ2-1; D not certain. The CDR3 is 11 amino acids. CDR1 is LGHNT and CDR2 is FRNRAP in the germline V gene. V gave up 2 bases and J gave up 8 bases, with 4 bases separating them. For the CDR3, the DNA is TGTGCTAGTGGTTTGATCGATGAGCAGTTCTTC. Translation gives CASGLIDEQFF.

The V and J genes are TRBV28 and TRBJ2-1, with TRBD2 matching over 8 bases. This CDR3 has 16 amino acids. Per the germline V gene, CDR1 is MDHEN and CDR2 is SYDVKM. Losses at the gene ends were 1 base for V and 1 base for J; bases not matched to a gene: 3. CDR3: CASSLSGTRSYNEQFF. CDR3 nucleotide sequence: TGTGCCAGCAGTTTATCTGGGACTAGGTCCTACAATGAGCAGTTCTTC.

The CDR3 nucleotides read TGTGCCAGCAGCAGGGGACACGAGAACACTGAAGCTTTCTTT. Encoded protein: CASSRGHENTEAFF. The chain has TRBV5-8 and TRBJ1-1, with D perhaps matching TRBD1 (6 bases). This CDR3 region has 14 residues. With 4 bases removed from V and 1 base from J, the gap between germline ends came to 11 bases. Germline CDR1 reads SGHTS; CDR2 reads YDEGEE.

The rearrangement links TRBV6-5 to TRBJ1-1; D gene uncertain. V lost 2 bases, J lost 1 base, and 14 bases lay in between. This CDR3 has 16 amino acids. Germline assignment: CDR1 MNHEY and CDR2 SVGAGI. CDR3 protein: CASSYESSTRNTEAFF. The CDR3 region has the DNA TGTGCCAGCAGTTACGAGAGTTCGACCCGGAACACTGAAGCTTTCTTT.

This sequence joins TRBV7-6 and TRBJ2-3, with 13 bases that match TRBD2. Germline CDR1 and CDR2: SGHVS and FNYEAQ. The CDR3 totals 16 residues. V lost 5 bases, J lost 4 bases, and 6 bases stayed unmatched. CDR3 sequence reads: CASSDGLAGVSDTQYF. The CDR3 DNA sequence: TGTGCCAGCAGCGACGGACTAGCGGGAGTCTCAGATACGCAGTATTTT.

The rearrangement uses TRBV28 and TRBJ1-5; tentatively, D is TRBD1 (5 bases). The CDR3 loop spans 12 amino acids. Germline V gene data show CDR1 as MDHEN and CDR2 as SYDVKM. The germline V and J ends were trimmed by 6 bases and 10 bases, with 13 bases remaining between them. The DNA of the CDR3 is TGTGCCAGCAGCCGGGGCGAACTTCCCCAGCATTTT. As protein: CASSRGELPQHF.

The chain combines TRBV6-5 with TRBJ2-7, with D hard to call. There are 12 residues in the CDR3. V was pared by 2 bases and J by 2 bases, with 4 bases between. CDR1 and CDR2 from the germline V gene are MNHEY and SVGAGI. Written as DNA, the CDR3 is TGTGCCAGCAGTTACCTAGCCTACGAGCAGTACTTC. Its translation is CASSYLAYEQYF.

This sequence joins TRBV19 and TRBJ2-1; 7 bases match TRBD2. J gave up 6 bases and V 1 base, and 9 bases lay outside the gene matches. The length of the CDR3 is 16 residues. CDR1 is LNHDA, CDR2 SQIVND, per germline (reference sequence). In DNA, the CDR3 is TGTGCCAGTAGTATAGGGCGGGGGTCTGGGGGCAATGAGCAGTTCTTC. Encoded protein: CASSIGRGSGGNEQFF.

The chain couples TRBV2 to TRBJ2-7, with 12 bases lining up with TRBD2. This CDR3 has 15 amino acids. Germline V gene lookup returns CDR1 SNHLY and CDR2 FYNNEI. The V and J ends lost 2 bases and 6 bases, in that order; junction bases with no gene match: 5. The CDR3: CASSELGTSGREQYF. CDR3 in DNA: TGTGCCAGCAGTGAATTGGGGACTAGCGGGCGCGAGCAGTACTTC.

For this clone: The sample contains more than one DNA sequence encoding this CDR3. This chain uses TRBV9 with TRBJ2-1; 7 positions match TRBD2. The CDR3 spans 15 residues. V lost 1 base and J lost 1; bases outside the gene matches: 2. In germline, CDR1 is SGDLS, CDR2 YYNGEE. DNA for the CDR3: TGTGCCAGCAGCGTATCTAGCGGATCCTACAATGAGCAGTTCTTC. Translation gives CASSVSSGSYNEQFF.

V gene TRBV19 combines with J gene TRBJ2-4; possibly TRBD1 for D (6 bases). The CDR3 length is 14 residues. Per the germline V gene, CDR1 is LNHDA and CDR2 is SQIVND (reference sequence). Trimming took 6 bases from V and 4 from J, leaving 13 bases between them. CDR3 sequence: CASRDSQGKNIQYF. The CDR3 DNA is TGTGCCAGTAGGGACAGTCAAGGTAAAAACATTCAGTACTTC.

In nucleotides, the CDR3 is TGCGCCAGCAGCCAAGAAGAGCAACCTCCCAGGGAGCAGTACTTC. It yields the protein CASSQEEQPPREQYF. This sequence joins TRBV4-1 and TRBJ2-7; unclear D gene. The CDR3 totals 15 residues. The germline V gene has CDR1 MGHRA and CDR2 YSYEKL. Deletions cut 0 bases from V and 7 bases from J, with 16 bases between.

Here the CDR3 reads CASSLGSPEQYF. The CDR3 bases are TGTGCCAGCAGCCTGGGGTCCCCCGAGCAGTACTTC. The rearrangement links TRBV2 to TRBJ2-7, with D uncertain. Germline V CDR1 and CDR2: SNHLY, FYNNEI. This CDR3 has 12 residues. Trimming took off 6 bases at V and 6 bases at J, with 12 bases between the two ends.

The chain couples TRBV7-9 to TRBJ2-1, with a possible D match to TRBD1 (5 bases). V lost 5 bases and J lost 4, with 9 bases in between. CDR1 and CDR2 (germline): SEHNR, FQNEAQ (reference sequence). This CDR3 is 13 amino acids long. CDR3 bases: TGTGCCAGCAGCCAAGGGGCTTACAATGAGCAGTTCTTC. Translated, it gives CASSQGAYNEQFF. Filled out from reference TRBV7-9 and TRBJ2-1, the complete variable domain reads DTGVSQNPRHKITKRGQNVTFRCDPISEHNRLYWYRQTLGQGPEFLTYFQNEAQLEKSRLLSDRFSAERPKGSFSTLEIQRTEQGDSAMYLCASSQGAYNEQFFGPGTRLTVL.